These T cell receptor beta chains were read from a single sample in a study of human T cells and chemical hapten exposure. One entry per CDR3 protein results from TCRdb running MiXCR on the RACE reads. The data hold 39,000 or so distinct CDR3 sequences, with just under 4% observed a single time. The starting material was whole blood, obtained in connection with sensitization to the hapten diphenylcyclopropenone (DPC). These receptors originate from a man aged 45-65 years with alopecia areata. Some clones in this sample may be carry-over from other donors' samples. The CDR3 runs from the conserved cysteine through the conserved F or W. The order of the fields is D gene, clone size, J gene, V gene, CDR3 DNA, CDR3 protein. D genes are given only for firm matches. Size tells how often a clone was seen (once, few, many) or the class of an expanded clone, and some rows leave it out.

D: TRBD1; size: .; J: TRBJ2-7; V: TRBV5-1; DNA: TGCGCCAGCAGTATTGACGGGACAGGGGTCTACGAGCAGTACTTC; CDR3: CASSIDGTGVYEQYF
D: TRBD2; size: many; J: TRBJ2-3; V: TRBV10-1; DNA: TGCGCCAGCAAATCTAGCGGGAGATTAGCAGATACGCAGTATTTT; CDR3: CASKSSGRLADTQYF
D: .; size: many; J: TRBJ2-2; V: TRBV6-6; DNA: TGTGCCAGCAGTTTTGAGAACACCGGGGAGCTGTTTTTT; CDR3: CASSFENTGELFF
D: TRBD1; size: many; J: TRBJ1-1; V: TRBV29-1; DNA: TGCAGCGGGCGACAGGGGCGAAACCCTGAAGCTTTCTTT; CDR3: CSGRQGRNPEAFF
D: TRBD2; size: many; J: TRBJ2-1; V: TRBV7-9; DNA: TGTGCCAGCAGCTTAGTTCTAGCGGGACCCGACAATGAGCAGTTCTTC; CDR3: CASSLVLAGPDNEQFF
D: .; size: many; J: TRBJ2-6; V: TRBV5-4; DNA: TGTGCCAGCAGCTTGGAAGGCTCTGGGGCCAACGTCCTGACTTTC; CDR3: CASSLEGSGANVLTF
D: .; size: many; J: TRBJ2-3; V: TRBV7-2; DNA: TGTGCCAGCAGCTTAGCTAATCTAGGGGGAGGCACAGATACGCAGTATTTT; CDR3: CASSLANLGGGTDTQYF
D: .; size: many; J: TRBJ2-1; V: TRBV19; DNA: TGTGCCAGTAGTCCCCACCGGGACCTCAACCCCTACAATGAGCAGTTCTTC; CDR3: CASSPHRDLNPYNEQFF
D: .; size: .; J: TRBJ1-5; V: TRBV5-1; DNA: TGCGCCAGCAGCCAGGTACAGATGAGCAATCAGCCCCAGCTTTTT; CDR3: CASSQVQMSNQPQLF
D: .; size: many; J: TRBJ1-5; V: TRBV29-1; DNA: TGCAGCGTTGAAGAGGGGGGGGGCAATCAGCCCCAGCATTTT; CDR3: CSVEEGGGNQPQHF
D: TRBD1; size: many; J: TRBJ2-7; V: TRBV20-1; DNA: TGCAGTGCTAGAGATCCCCTCGGACAGGGGGGGGACGAGCAGTACTTC; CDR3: CSARDPLGQGGDEQYF
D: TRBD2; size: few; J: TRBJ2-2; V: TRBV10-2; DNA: TGCGCCAGCAGGGCCGGGAGGGCGGGAACCGGGGAGCTGTTTTTT; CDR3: CASRAGRAGTGELFF
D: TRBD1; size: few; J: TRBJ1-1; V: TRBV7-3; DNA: TGTGCCAGCAGTTCTACAGGGGGCTATACTGAAGCTTTCTTT; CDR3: CASSSTGGYTEAFF
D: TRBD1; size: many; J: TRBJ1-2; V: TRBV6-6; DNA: TGTGCCAGCAGTTATCCCGCTACAGGGGGCGGAGAATATGGCTACACCTTC; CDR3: CASSYPATGGGEYGYTF
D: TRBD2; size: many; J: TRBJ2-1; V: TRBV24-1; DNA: TGTGCCACCAGTGATACTGCCGGGACTAGCGGGAGTAATGAGCAGTTCTTC; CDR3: CATSDTAGTSGSNEQFF
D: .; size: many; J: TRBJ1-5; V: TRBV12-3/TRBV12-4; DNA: TGTGCCAGCAGTTTCGTGGGGGGGTTACAGCACTCACCGCCCCAGCATTTT; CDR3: CASSFVGGLQHSPPQHF
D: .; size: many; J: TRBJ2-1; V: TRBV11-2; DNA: TGTGCCAGCAGCTTAGGGGTTAGCGGCTACAATGAGCAGTTCTTC; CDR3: CASSLGVSGYNEQFF
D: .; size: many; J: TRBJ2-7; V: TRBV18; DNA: TGTGCCAGCTCACCGCAAGGAGGGGATTCCGACGAGCAGTACTTC; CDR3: CASSPQGGDSDEQYF
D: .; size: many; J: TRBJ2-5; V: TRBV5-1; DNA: TGCGCCAGCAGCTTGGTAGAGGGGCAGGGGACCCAGTACTTC; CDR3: CASSLVEGQGTQYF
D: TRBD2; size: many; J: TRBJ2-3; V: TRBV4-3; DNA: TGCGCCAGCAGCTCCGGGACTAGCGGGATCACAGATACGCAGTATTTT; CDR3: CASSSGTSGITDTQYF
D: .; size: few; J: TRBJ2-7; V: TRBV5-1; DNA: TGCGCCAGCAGCTTGTTCGGCCAGTCGGGGTCTTTACACGAGCAGTACTTC; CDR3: CASSLFGQSGSLHEQYF
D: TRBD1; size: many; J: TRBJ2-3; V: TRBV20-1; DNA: TGCAGTGCGGCGGGACAGGGACGATCAGATACGCAGTATTTT; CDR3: CSAAGQGRSDTQYF
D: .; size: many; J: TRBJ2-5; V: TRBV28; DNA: TGTGCCAGCACAAAGGGGATCTCCCTTAGTGGGATGTCGGCCCAGTACTTC; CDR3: CASTKGISLSGMSAQYF
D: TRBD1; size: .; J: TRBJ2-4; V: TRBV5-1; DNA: TGCGCCAGCAGCTTGGAGGGGACAGCGGTACTAGCCAAAAACATTCAGTACTTC; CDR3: CASSLEGTAVLAKNIQYF
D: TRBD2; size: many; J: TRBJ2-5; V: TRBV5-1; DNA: TGCGCCAGCGGGAGCGGGGACCAAGAGACCCAGTACTTC; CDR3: CASGSGDQETQYF
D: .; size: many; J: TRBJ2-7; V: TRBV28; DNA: TGTGCCAGCAGTTTATCCGGCCTTCCAGAGCAGTACTTC; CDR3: CASSLSGLPEQYF
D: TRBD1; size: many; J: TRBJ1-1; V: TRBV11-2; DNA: TGTGCCAGCAGCACGCAAGGGGGCGCGAAAGCTTTCTTT; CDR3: CASSTQGGAKAFF
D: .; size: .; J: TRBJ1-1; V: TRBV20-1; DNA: TGCAGTGCTAGAGAAATGATGCGCCCAGGGCTGAACACTGAAGCTTTCTTT; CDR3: CSAREMMRPGLNTEAFF
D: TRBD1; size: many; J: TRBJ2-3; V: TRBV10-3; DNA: TGTGCCATCAGTGGGGACAGGAAGGAGATCTCAGATACGCAGTATTTT; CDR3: CAISGDRKEISDTQYF
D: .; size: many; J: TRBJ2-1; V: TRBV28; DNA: TGTGCCAGCAGTTCCCCCCCGCGGGCCGTCAATGAGCAGTTCTTC; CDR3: CASSSPPRAVNEQFF
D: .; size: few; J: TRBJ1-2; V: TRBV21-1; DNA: TGTGCCAGCAGCAAAGCTGGGGGGGGGATCTCTAACTATGGCTACACCTTC; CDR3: CASSKAGGGISNYGYTF